These 27 T cell receptor beta chains originate from one sample sequenced in a study of monozygotic twins with inflammatory bowel disease. For each CDR3 protein, TCRdb gives one entry from its re-call of the 5' RACE reads, without DNA. The sample shows a few hundred thousand distinct CDR3 sequences, and 1.6% sits with its ten largest clones. The specimen was blood. The receptor source for this set is a human donor with ulcerative colitis or Crohn's disease, or a healthy co-twin of an affected twin (not recorded which).

The rearrangement joins TRBV5-1 to TRBJ2-7; there is no DNA to check the TCRdb D call of TRBD1. The CDR3 is made up of 15 amino acids. The V gene's germline CDR1 is SGHRS and CDR2 YFSETQ. CDR3: CASSLTEQGSHEQYF.

The genes are TRBV27 and TRBJ1-2; the D call from TCRdb, TRBD1, cannot be confirmed without DNA. The CDR3 sequence is 15 residues long. CDR1 is MNHEY and CDR2 is SMNVEV in the germline V gene (reference sequence). The CDR3 sequence: CASSFVSGWDYGYTF.

The CDR3 sequence is CASSHRSTYGYTF. This chain uses TRBV3-1 with TRBJ1-2. This CDR3 has 13 residues. From germline, CDR1 is LGHDT and CDR2 YNNKEL (reference sequence).

V and J are TRBV7-2 and TRBJ2-5. Germline V CDR1 and CDR2: SGHTA, FQGNSA. The CDR3 spans 12 residues. The chain's CDR3 is CASSLIGETQYF. The full variable domain, in which reference TRBV7-2 and TRBJ2-5 provide the parts outside the CDR3, is GAGVSQSPSNKVTEKGKDVELRCDPISGHTALYWYRQSLGQGLEFLIYFQGNSAPDKSGLPSDRFSAERTGGSVSTLTIQRTQQEDSAVYLCASSLIGETQYFGPGTRLLVL.

The V and J genes are TRBV7-6 and TRBJ2-1; TCRdb reports TRBD2, a call that lacks DNA to check it against. CDR3 size: 16 residues. The germline V gene encodes CDR1 SGHVS and CDR2 FNYEAQ. This chain's CDR3 is CASSLTGTSGRDEQFF.

The chain combines TRBV12-3 or TRBV12-4 with TRBJ2-5; TCRdb designates TRBD1, a call that cannot be tested without DNA. The CDR3 consists of 13 residues. CDR3 protein: CASSITGAWAQYF.

The chain carries TRBV20-1 and TRBJ2-1; TCRdb proposes TRBD2, but this gene call is untestable without DNA. This CDR3 has 14 residues. The germline V gene has CDR1 DFQATT and CDR2 SNEGSKA (reference sequence). This CDR3 is CSALAGGNYNEQFF.

The chain combines TRBV20-1 with TRBJ2-5; the D gene TCRdb calls, TRBD1, cannot be checked with no DNA. The V gene's germline CDR1 is DFQATT and CDR2 SNEGSKA (reference sequence). This CDR3 contains 15 residues. The CDR3 reads CSARDTSGAKETQYF.

V and J are TRBV20-1 and TRBJ1-2; the TCRdb call, TRBD1, lacks DNA for checking. CDR1 DFQATT and CDR2 SNEGSKA come from the germline V gene (reference sequence). CDR3 length: 14 residues. CDR3 protein: CSARFSGGNYGYTF.

The chain recombines TRBV5-1 with TRBJ1-3; the TCRdb call, TRBD1, lacks DNA for checking. This CDR3 has 17 amino acids. The germline CDR1 and CDR2 sequences are SGHRS and YFSETQ. CDR3: CASSGSRGTSSGNTIYF.

The chain joins TRBV7-9 to TRBJ2-2. Germline-derived CDR1 and CDR2 are SEHNR and FQNEAQ (reference sequence). The CDR3 runs to 14 residues. The CDR3 is CASKSTVNTGELFF.

The chain employs TRBV20-1 and TRBJ2-1; TCRdb's D gene call, TRBD1, goes unchecked for lack of DNA. The V gene's germline CDR1 is DFQATT and CDR2 SNEGSKA (reference sequence). The CDR3 runs to 14 residues. Here the CDR3 reads CSATRGHSYNEQFF.

The chain carries TRBV2 and TRBJ1-5; the D call of TRBD1 rests on TCRdb alone, since no DNA is present to check it. This CDR3 has 13 amino acids. Germline CDR1 and CDR2: SNHLY and FYNNEI. The CDR3 reads CATSGTGGQPQHF.

The rearrangement uses TRBV5-1 and TRBJ2-5. Germline CDR1 and CDR2: SGHRS and YFSETQ. CDR3 size: 14 residues. The CDR3 here is CASSLGMRQETQYF. Full variable domain (rest looked up from reference TRBV5-1 and TRBJ2-5): KAGVTQTPRYLIKTRGQQVTLSCSPISGHRSVSWYQQTPGQGLQFLFEYFSETQRNKGNFPGRFSGRQFSNSRSEMNVSTLELGDSALYLCASSLGMRQETQYFGPGTRLLVL.

V gene TRBV5-1 combines with J gene TRBJ2-7; TCRdb's assignment of TRBD1 cannot be checked, as there is no DNA. Germline lookup yields CDR1 SGHRS and CDR2 YFSETQ. CDR3 size: 15 residues. The CDR3 region is CASSLLEGVKDEQYF.

V gene TRBV20-1 combines with J gene TRBJ2-3; TCRdb's D call of TRBD2 is untestable without DNA. CDR1 DFQATT and CDR2 SNEGSKA come from the germline V gene (reference sequence). The CDR3 length is 16 residues. The chain's CDR3 is CSARLWPREGTDTQYF.

The genes are TRBV9 and TRBJ2-1; TCRdb calls TRBD1, which cannot be checked without DNA. CDR3 length: 14 residues. Germline values: CDR1 SGDLS, CDR2 YYNGEE. The CDR3 spells CASSVGQAYNEQFF.

The rearrangement joins TRBV3-1 to TRBJ1-1; the TCRdb call, TRBD1, lacks DNA for checking. CDR1 is LGHDT and CDR2 is YNNKEL in the germline V gene (reference sequence). The CDR3 runs to 15 residues. Here the CDR3 reads CASSPPQGPNTEAFF.

The V call is TRBV12-3 or TRBV12-4, the J call TRBJ1-4; the TRBD1 assignment by TCRdb is unverifiable without DNA. The CDR3 runs to 14 residues. CDR3 region: CASSWGQGVGKLFF.

This chain links TRBV12-3 or TRBV12-4 with TRBJ2-3. CDR3 length equals 13 residues. The CDR3 here is CASTKVSTHTQYF.

The chain carries TRBV5-1 and TRBJ2-7; without DNA, the TCRdb call of TRBD1 cannot be checked. Germline CDR1 SGHRS, CDR2 YFSETQ. This CDR3 contains 14 residues. CDR3: CASSLVAGVGEQYF.

This rearrangement joins TRBV6-1 to TRBJ2-3; TCRdb outputs TRBD1, but without DNA this stays unchecked. The CDR3 is 15 amino acids. Germline assignment: CDR1 MNHNS and CDR2 SASEGT. The CDR3 is CASSEAGRQGDTQYF.

The gene calls are TRBV19 and TRBJ1-1. The germline V gene has CDR1 LNHDA and CDR2 SQIVND (reference sequence). The CDR3 runs 13 residues. CDR3 in amino acids: CASRDWMNTEAFF.

The gene calls are TRBV7-9 and TRBJ2-3; TCRdb designates TRBD2, a call that cannot be tested without DNA. The CDR3 consists of 16 residues. Per the germline V gene, CDR1 is SEHNR and CDR2 is FQNEAQ (reference sequence). This CDR3 reads CASSHSGTRRTDTQYF.

The chain has TRBV5-1 and TRBJ2-1; lacking DNA, the TRBD2 call made by TCRdb goes unchecked. Germline V gives CDR1 SGHRS, CDR2 YFSETQ. The CDR3 is made up of 18 amino acids. The CDR3: CASSLSAGTSVSYNEQFF.

V usage is TRBV20-1 and J usage is TRBJ2-2; the TCRdb D gene call, TRBD2, has no DNA to confirm it. The CDR3 runs 19 residues. Germline V CDR1 and CDR2: DFQATT, SNEGSKA (reference sequence). CDR3 sequence: CSAREGFGRGSVNTGELFF.

CDR3: CAISDEARPLTNYGYTF. The chain couples TRBV10-3 to TRBJ1-2. Per the germline V gene, CDR1 is ENHRY and CDR2 is SYGVKD. CDR3 length: 17 amino acids.